This is a list of T cell receptor beta chains from one sample in a study of CD8 T cells in ankylosing spondylitis. A single record per CDR3 protein comes from TCRdb applying MiXCR to the 5' RACE reads. The sample comprises fewer than 750,000 distinct CDR3 sequences, around 17% of which are singletons, and about a fifth rests with the top ten. The material sequenced was blood, either unsorted or a sorted T cell fraction (not recorded which). The receptor source for this set is a male donor with ankylosing spondylitis. The CDR3 runs from the conserved cysteine through the conserved F or W. The D gene is left open where the match is weak. Size is stated for part of the rows, as once, few or many counts, or as a class when the clone is expanded.

v_call	j_call	clone_size	d_call	cdr3_aa	cdr3_nt
TRBV21-1	TRBJ1-2	NA	NA	CASSKGGGTGGASAYGYTF	TGTGCCAGCAGCAAAGGAGGGGGGACAGGGGGCGCATCGGCCTATGGCTACACCTTC
TRBV10-3	TRBJ1-1	NA	NA	CAIRTEKSTEAFF	TGTGCCATCAGGACAGAGAAGAGCACTGAAGCTTTCTTT
TRBV29-1	TRBJ2-7	few	TRBD2	CSVVGTSGFYEQYF	TGCAGCGTTGTTGGGACTAGCGGTTTCTACGAGCAGTACTTC
TRBV11-2	TRBJ2-1	NA	NA	CASSLPSAYNEQFF	TGTGCCAGCAGCTTACCTAGCGCGTACAATGAGCAGTTCTTC
TRBV15	TRBJ2-5	NA	NA	CATSRDQRQQETQYF	TGTGCCACCAGCAGAGATCAGCGGCAGCAAGAGACCCAGTACTTC
TRBV7-8	TRBJ1-4	few	NA	CASSLGSIYEKLFF	TGTGCCAGCAGCTTAGGCAGTATATATGAAAAACTGTTTTTT
TRBV12-3/TRBV12-4	TRBJ2-1	few	TRBD1	CASRRTGDPEQFF	TGTGCCAGCAGGCGGACAGGGGACCCTGAGCAGTTCTTC
TRBV11-2	TRBJ1-2	few	NA	CASSSEGGGYTF	TGTGCCAGCAGCTCCGAAGGGGGTGGCTACACCTTC
TRBV6-2/TRBV6-3	TRBJ2-7	NA	TRBD2	CASSYGLAEPPYEQYF	TGTGCCAGCAGTTACGGACTAGCGGAGCCCCCCTACGAGCAGTACTTC
TRBV5-1	TRBJ2-3	NA	NA	CASSPYPGSDTQYF	TGCGCCAGCAGCCCATATCCGGGTTCGGATACGCAGTATTTT
TRBV7-6	TRBJ2-1	NA	NA	CASTPLGGTSPDNEQFF	TGTGCCAGCACCCCTCTAGGGGGGACTTCTCCCGACAATGAGCAGTTCTTC
TRBV3-1	TRBJ2-2	few	NA	CASSRRVKTGELFF	TGTGCCAGCAGCCGCCGAGTAAAGACCGGGGAGCTGTTTTTT
TRBV25-1	TRBJ2-1	few	NA	CASSEFYRNEQFF	TGTGCCAGCAGTGAATTCTACCGCAATGAGCAGTTCTTC
TRBV7-9	TRBJ2-1	NA	NA	CASGMGDYNEQFF	TGTGCCAGCGGGATGGGGGACTACAATGAGCAGTTCTTC
TRBV6-1	TRBJ1-2	NA	NA	CASIAAAGSYGYTF	TGTGCCAGCATAGCCGCGGCAGGGTCCTATGGCTACACCTTC
TRBV18	TRBJ1-3	NA	NA	CASSPAPGQVNTIYF	TGTGCCAGCTCACCAGCTCCGGGACAAGTTAATACCATATATTTT
TRBV15	TRBJ2-6	few	TRBD1	CATSPWTGPRSGANVLTF	TGTGCCACCAGCCCATGGACAGGTCCAAGGTCTGGGGCCAACGTCCTGACTTTC
TRBV30	TRBJ2-2	NA	NA	CAWSTGGTHNTGELFF	TGTGCCTGGTCGACTGGAGGGACCCATAACACCGGGGAGCTGTTTTTT
TRBV11-2	TRBJ2-1	few	NA	CASSLALGGEQFF	TGTGCCAGCAGCTTAGCTCTGGGCGGGGAGCAGTTCTTC
TRBV15	TRBJ1-2	NA	NA	CATSELQGGYTF	TGTGCCACCAGCGAATTACAGGGCGGCTACACCTTC
TRBV20-1	TRBJ2-3	few	TRBD2	CSAYVGSSGRKTDTQYF	TGCAGTGCTTATGTCGGGTCTAGCGGGAGGAAGACAGATACGCAGTATTTT
TRBV3-1	TRBJ2-2	NA	NA	CASSPLGVNTGELFF	TGTGCCAGCAGCCCCCTGGGAGTGAACACCGGGGAGCTGTTTTTT
TRBV28	TRBJ2-1	NA	NA	CASSFIVNNEQFF	TGTGCCAGCAGTTTTATAGTTAACAATGAGCAGTTCTTC
TRBV7-2	TRBJ2-7	many	NA	CASSSGLGGSYEQYF	TGTGCCAGCAGCTCAGGGTTGGGTGGTTCCTACGAGCAGTACTTC
TRBV27	TRBJ2-7	NA	NA	CASSLGPKSSYEQYF	TGTGCCAGCAGTTTGGGGCCGAAGAGCTCCTACGAGCAGTACTTC
TRBV20-1	TRBJ2-3	NA	NA	CRGTPGPTDTQYF	TGCAGAGGGACTCCGGGACCCACAGATACGCAGTATTTT
TRBV27	TRBJ2-3	NA	NA	CASTQGGGRPTDTQYF	TGTGCCAGCACTCAGGGGGGCGGGAGACCCACAGATACGCAGTATTTT
TRBV15	TRBJ2-4	NA	NA	CATSNGRGKNIQYF	TGTGCCACCAGCAACGGGAGAGGCAAAAACATTCAGTACTTC
TRBV29-1	TRBJ2-7	NA	TRBD1	CSVEIPGQPSYEQYF	TGCAGCGTTGAAATCCCGGGACAGCCCTCCTACGAGCAGTACTTC
TRBV11-2	TRBJ2-1	NA	TRBD2	CASSSPGTSFNEQFF	TGTGCCAGCAGCTCCCCCGGGACTAGTTTTAATGAGCAGTTCTTC
TRBV2	TRBJ2-7	NA	NA	CASSEGRLSSYEQYF	TGTGCCAGCAGTGAAGGCAGGTTATCCTCCTACGAGCAGTACTTC
TRBV12-3/TRBV12-4	TRBJ2-7	few	NA	CASSSARDPDWYEQYF	TGTGCCAGCAGCTCCGCCCGTGATCCGGATTGGTACGAGCAGTACTTC
TRBV20-1	TRBJ2-1	many	NA	CSARPGGVGDQFF	TGCAGTGCTAGACCCGGCGGGGTCGGGGACCAGTTCTTC
TRBV12-3/TRBV12-4	TRBJ1-1	few	NA	CASIQNRVNTEAFF	TGTGCCAGCATCCAAAACAGGGTTAACACTGAAGCTTTCTTT
TRBV20-1	TRBJ1-1	NA	NA	CSAPDGGWKSGTEAFF	TGCAGTGCTCCTGACGGGGGCTGGAAATCTGGGACTGAAGCTTTCTTT
TRBV27	TRBJ2-5	few	TRBD1	CASSDGDRGETQYF	TGTGCCAGCAGTGATGGCGACAGGGGGGAGACCCAGTACTTC
TRBV20-1	TRBJ2-3	NA	TRBD2	CSARDDWAGGADTQYF	TGCAGTGCTAGAGATGATTGGGCGGGAGGAGCGGATACGCAGTATTTT
TRBV18	TRBJ2-5	NA	TRBD2	CASSSSGSGETQYF	TGTGCCAGCTCAAGTAGCGGGAGTGGAGAGACCCAGTACTTC
TRBV12-3/TRBV12-4	TRBJ2-1	few	NA	CASSPAWERYNEQFF	TGTGCCAGCAGTCCCGCGTGGGAGAGGTACAATGAGCAGTTCTTC
TRBV20-1	TRBJ2-5	many	TRBD1	CSARRTGRETQYF	TGCAGTGCTAGAAGGACAGGGAGGGAGACCCAGTACTTC
TRBV4-1	TRBJ2-1	NA	TRBD1	CASSQWTGGISDSYNEQFF	TGCGCCAGCAGCCAATGGACAGGAGGTATCAGTGATTCCTACAATGAGCAGTTCTTC
TRBV7-2	TRBJ2-5	few	NA	CASSLGGRLGETQYF	TGTGCCAGCAGCTTAGGAGGGAGGCTAGGAGAGACCCAGTACTTC
TRBV7-9	TRBJ2-1	few	TRBD2	CASSFETSANEQFF	TGTGCCAGCAGCTTTGAGACTAGCGCAAATGAGCAGTTCTTC
TRBV7-2	TRBJ2-1	NA	NA	CASSSPAHYNEQFF	TGTGCCAGCAGCTCCCCCGCCCATTACAATGAGCAGTTCTTC
TRBV24-1	TRBJ2-1	few	NA	CATSEAGTYNEQFF	TGTGCCACCAGTGAGGCGGGAACCTACAATGAGCAGTTCTTC
TRBV20-1	TRBJ2-1	NA	NA	CSARGPGGSVEQFF	TGCAGTGCTAGAGGCCCCGGGGGCAGCGTAGAGCAGTTCTTC
TRBV6-1	TRBJ2-7	few	TRBD2	CASSPGGMASSYEQYF	TGTGCCAGCAGCCCCGGGGGGATGGCTAGCTCCTACGAGCAGTACTTC
TRBV24-1	TRBJ2-3	few	NA	CATSDFGRGTDTQYF	TGTGCCACCAGTGATTTTGGGCGGGGAACAGATACGCAGTATTTT
TRBV29-1	TRBJ2-7	many	TRBD2	CSVHSGRADEQYF	TGCAGCGTCCACAGCGGGAGGGCGGACGAGCAGTACTTC